Listed below are T cell receptor beta chains from one sample, sequenced in a study of blood T cell repertoires in COVID-19. Sequencing was performed with immunoSEQ multiplex PCR; in TCRdb, only in-frame clones are kept and a portion is missing. The table shows some 300,000 clones, with roughly 90% occurring only once. Sequencing used peripheral blood. The receptors stem from a woman in her 70s with COVID-19, enrolled during active disease. Each CDR3 is given with its conserved first and last residue. The D gene is left open where the match is weak. Clone sizes are given selectively: once, few, many, or a class where the clone is expanded.

clone_size d_call j_call v_call cdr3_aa cdr3_nt
NA TRBD1 TRBJ1-5 TRBV27 CASSSGGQPQHF TGTGCCAGCAGTTCAGGGGGACAGCCCCAGCATTTT
NA NA TRBJ2-5 TRBV7-9 CASSLAGGAETQYF TGTGCCAGCAGCTTAGCGGGGGGGGCGGAGACCCAGTACTTC
NA NA TRBJ1-6 TRBV5-6 CASSLFRGAGKPSPLHF TGTGCCAGCAGCTTGTTTCGCGGCGCAGGGAAACCTTCACCCCTCCACTTT
NA NA TRBJ1-2 TRBV4-2 CASSQDRRVTYGYTF TGTGCCAGCAGCCAAGATAGGAGGGTTACCTATGGCTACACCTTC
NA TRBD1 TRBJ1-2 TRBV5-8 CASSLDTSGGAGYTF TGTGCCAGCAGCTTGGATACATCAGGGGGCGCTGGCTACACCTTC
NA NA TRBJ2-7 TRBV2 CASSWTEAYEQYF TGTGCCAGCAGCTGGACGGAGGCCTACGAGCAGTACTTC
once NA TRBJ1-1 TRBV19 CASTLGAGATAEAFF TGTGCCAGTACCCTCGGGGCAGGGGCGACGGCTGAAGCTTTCTTT
NA NA TRBJ1-1 TRBV18 CASSPFRENTEAFF TGTGCCAGCTCACCATTCAGGGAGAACACTGAAGCTTTCTTT
NA NA TRBJ2-7 TRBV10-3 CAIGAGDISYEQYF TGTGCCATCGGGGCAGGGGACATATCCTACGAGCAGTACTTC
NA NA TRBJ2-2 TRBV10-1 CASRAENTGELFF TGCGCCAGCAGGGCAGAGAACACCGGGGAGCTGTTTTTT
NA NA TRBJ2-7 TRBV6-5 CASRRRQGYEQYF TGTGCCAGCAGACGCCGACAAGGCTACGAGCAGTACTTC
NA TRBD1 TRBJ1-2 TRBV9 CASSAPGGQGSNYGYTF TGTGCCAGCAGCGCCCCTGGGGGACAGGGGAGTAACTATGGCTACACCTTC
once NA TRBJ2-7 TRBV27 CASSRGYEQYF TGTGCCAGCAGCCGGGGATACGAGCAGTACTTC
NA NA TRBJ2-1 TRBV12-2 CASRPGVPPYNEQFF TGTGCAAGTCGCCCGGGGGTGCCCCCCTACAATGAGCAGTTCTTC
once NA TRBJ2-2 TRBV29-1 CSFSLTITGELFF TGCAGCTTTAGCCTTACTATAACCGGGGAGCTGTTTTTT
NA TRBD1 TRBJ2-7 TRBV7-8 CASSATPSPGQGHEQYF TGTGCCAGCAGCGCAACCCCCTCGCCGGGACAGGGTCACGAGCAGTACTTC
NA TRBD2 TRBJ2-1 TRBV29-1 CSADQTSGTHEQFF TGCAGCGCCGATCAGACTAGCGGGACACATGAGCAGTTCTTC
NA NA TRBJ2-7 TRBV27 CASSSGTEVYEQYF TGTGCCAGCAGTTCCGGGACTGAAGTTTACGAGCAGTACTTC
NA TRBD1 TRBJ1-4 TRBV5-6 CASSLSGTGGYEKLFF TGTGCCAGCAGCTTGAGCGGGACAGGGGGCTATGAAAAACTGTTTTTT
NA NA TRBJ2-3 TRBV24-1 CATSYSGWTDTQYF TGTGCCACCAGTTACAGTGGGTGGACAGATACGCAGTATTTT
once NA TRBJ2-2 TRBV18 CASSPDQVPGELFF TGTGCCAGCTCACCGGATCAGGTCCCCGGGGAGCTGTTTTTT
NA NA TRBJ1-1 TRBV15 CATSSQSTEAFF TGTGCCACCAGCAGCCAATCCACTGAAGCTTTCTTT
few NA TRBJ1-2 TRBV24-1 CATSDPYRTGTYGYTF TGTGCCACCAGTGACCCTTACCGTACAGGGACCTATGGCTACACCTTC
NA NA TRBJ2-7 TRBV5-4 CASSLDSGSSYEQYF TGTGCCAGCAGCTTGGACAGCGGCAGCTCCTACGAGCAGTACTTC
NA NA TRBJ2-2 TRBV28 CASSFGGTGELFF TGTGCCAGCAGTTTCGGAGGCACCGGGGAGCTGTTTTTT
NA NA TRBJ2-5 TRBV5-4 CASSSSKTGKETQYF TGTGCCAGCAGTTCCAGCAAAACAGGGAAAGAGACCCAGTACTTC
NA NA TRBJ2-7 TRBV6-5 CASMTGVHSYEQYF TGTGCCAGCATGACGGGGGTGCACTCCTACGAGCAGTACTTC
NA TRBD1 TRBJ2-7 TRBV4-1 CASSQAPTQGRYYEQYF TGCGCCAGCAGCCAAGCCCCTACACAGGGGCGGTATTACGAGCAGTACTTC
NA NA TRBJ1-1 TRBV12-3/TRBV12-4 CASTSQGTEAFF TGTGCCAGCACTTCCCAGGGCACTGAAGCTTTCTTT
NA NA TRBJ2-7 TRBV28 CASSIGTIYEQYF TGTGCCAGCAGTATCGGGACAATCTACGAGCAGTACTTC
NA NA TRBJ1-1 TRBV10-3 CAISEAWVLGRTEAFF TGTGCCATCAGTGAAGCGTGGGTATTGGGGCGGACTGAAGCTTTCTTT
NA NA TRBJ1-5 TRBV19 CASSIINYSNQPQHF TGTGCCAGTAGTATTATTAATTATAGCAATCAGCCCCAGCATTTT
NA NA TRBJ1-1 TRBV20-1 CSASSAGGAGTEAFF TGCAGTGCTAGTTCCGCTGGGGGAGCGGGGACTGAAGCTTTCTTT
NA NA TRBJ1-6 TRBV6-5 CASTSSAGNNSPLHF TGTGCCAGCACCTCCTCGGCAGGGAATAATTCACCCCTCCACTTT
NA TRBD1 TRBJ2-5 TRBV2 CASSDLDRVLFQETQYF TGTGCCAGCAGTGATTTGGACAGGGTCCTGTTTCAAGAGACCCAGTACTTC
NA TRBD1 TRBJ1-1 TRBV25-1 CASSESGTGDMNTEAFF TGTGCCAGCAGTGAATCCGGGACAGGGGACATGAACACTGAAGCTTTCTTT
NA TRBD2 TRBJ2-3 TRBV4-1 CASSPTGLAGGPDTQYF TGCGCCAGCAGCCCGACTGGACTAGCGGGGGGGCCCGATACGCAGTATTTT
NA NA TRBJ1-1 TRBV7-2 CASSLAGGVTNTEAFF TGTGCCAGCAGCTTAGCCGGCGGAGTGACCAACACTGAAGCTTTCTTT